Listed here are 30 T cell receptor beta chains from one sample, sequenced in a study of PD-1 blockade in classical Hodgkin lymphoma. Described time point: cycle 4 day 1 (C4D1), after 6 weeks of nivolumab. Exposure to brentuximab vedotin varied, and each patient had relapsed following autologous stem cell transplantation. The assay was immunoSEQ multiplex PCR, and TCRdb's table has in-frame clones only and misses some. This table holds around 19,000 clones, about 80% found once. The specimen was peripheral blood mononuclear cells (PBMCs), collected before the fourth cycle of nivolumab. The receptors shown here come from a human donor with classical Hodgkin lymphoma.

The CDR3 spells CAISESGVPRTSGSGSQETQYF. The CDR3 DNA sequence: TGTGCCATCAGTGAGTCCGGGGTCCCGCGGACTAGCGGGAGCGGGAGTCAAGAGACCCAGTACTTC. This sequence joins TRBV10-3 and TRBJ2-5; 13 nucleotides line up with TRBD2. Germline CDR1 is ENHRY and CDR2 is SYGVKD. V lost 0 bases, J lost 2 bases, and 18 bases stayed unmatched. CDR3 length equals 22 residues.

This clone has a handful of counts. V is TRBV28 and J is TRBJ1-4; 8 positions agree with TRBD1. The CDR3 consists of 14 residues. Per the germline V gene, CDR1 is MDHEN and CDR2 is SYDVKM. V lost 5 bases to trimming and J lost 4 bases; unmatched junction nucleotides: 3. As DNA, the CDR3 is TGTGCCAGCAGTAAACAGGGGGTTAATGAAAAACTGTTTTTT. Its protein product is CASSKQGVNEKLFF.

The CDR3 is CASPLRDRSYNEQFF. CDR3 in DNA: TGTGCCAGTCCTTTGCGGGACAGATCCTACAATGAGCAGTTCTTC. This chain connects TRBV2 to TRBJ2-1; D may be TRBD1 (7 bases). Deletions cut 9 bases from V and 1 base from J, with 16 bases between. Germline CDR1 SNHLY, CDR2 FYNNEI. The CDR3 is 15 amino acids. Drawing the rest from reference TRBV2 and TRBJ2-1, the complete variable domain is EPEVTQTPSHQVTQMGQEVILRCVPISNHLYFYWYRQILGQKVEFLVSFYNNEISEKSEIFDDQFSVERPDGSNFTLKIRSTKLEDSAMYFCASPLRDRSYNEQFFGPGTRLTVL.

This chain joins TRBV5-1 and TRBJ2-6; D is possibly TRBD1 or TRBD2 (5 bases each). Germline-derived CDR1 and CDR2 are SGHRS and YFSETQ. This CDR3 spans 16 amino acids. The V end was cut by 4 bases, the J end by 0 bases, with 11 bases between. Here the CDR3 DNA reads TGCGCCAGCAGCCGGGACGGAAGCTCTGGGGCCAACGTCCTGACTTTC. Its translation: CASSRDGSSGANVLTF.

The chain carries TRBV5-1 and TRBJ2-6; D gene uncertain. This CDR3 is 16 amino acids long. Between the trimmed V and J ends, which lost 1 base and 1 base, there was a span of 9 bases. Germline V gene sequence: CDR1 SGHRS, CDR2 YFSETQ. The CDR3 region has the DNA TGCGCCAGCAGCTTGACGCCCACTTCTGGGGCCAACGTCCTGACTTTC. This translates into CASSLTPTSGANVLTF.

The rearrangement uses TRBV10-3 and TRBJ2-3, with 7 bases that match TRBD2. In germline, CDR1 is ENHRY, CDR2 SYGVKD. V trimming: 8 bases; J trimming: 7 bases; junction bases outside the gene matches: 6. The CDR3 covers 12 residues. CDR3 bases: TGTGCCATCGCGGGAGAGTCGAATACGCAGTATTTT. This sequence encodes CAIAGESNTQYF.

This clone was observed a single time. The CDR3 bases are TGCGCCAGCAGTGTGGGGACAGGGGCCTACGAGCAGTACTTC. Its protein is CASSVGTGAYEQYF. J is TRBJ2-7 and V is TRBV10-1; 10 nucleotides agree with TRBD1. The CDR3 is made up of 14 amino acids. Germline CDR1 and CDR2: WNHNN and SYGVQD (reference sequence). The V and J ends lost 4 bases and 2 bases, in that order; junction bases with no gene match: 2.

The chain links TRBV19 to TRBJ1-1, with 8 positions matching TRBD1. Trimming took 8 bases from V and 1 from J; bases not matched to a gene: 9. The CDR3 has 15 residues. Germline assignment: CDR1 LNHDA and CDR2 SQIVND (reference sequence). This chain's CDR3 is CASQYVRGQNTEAFF. The DNA for the CDR3 is TGTGCCAGTCAATATGTCAGGGGGCAGAACACTGAAGCTTTCTTT.

The V call is TRBV5-1, the J call TRBJ2-3; TRBD1 or TRBD2 may be the D gene (5 bases each). The CDR3 loop spans 17 amino acids. The ends were cut back, 4 bases at V and 3 bases at J, with 21 bases in the middle. In germline, CDR1 is SGHRS, CDR2 YFSETQ. This CDR3 reads CASSGGTRNLETDTQYF. CDR3 nucleotide sequence: TGCGCCAGCAGCGGGGGTACAAGGAATTTGGAGACAGATACGCAGTATTTT.

The J gene is TRBJ2-7, the V gene TRBV4-1; 8 bases are a match to TRBD1. The V and J ends lost 4 bases and 5 bases, in that order; junction bases with no gene match: 10. The CDR3 totals 15 residues. Germline V CDR1 and CDR2: MGHRA, YSYEKL. The CDR3 region has the DNA TGCGCCAGCAGCCCCTGGACAGGGATGGATAACGAGCAGTACTTC. Translated, it gives CASSPWTGMDNEQYF.

This chain links TRBV27 with TRBJ1-2, with D perhaps matching TRBD1 (5 bases). Germline CDR1 and CDR2: MNHEY and SMNVEV (reference sequence). This CDR3 comprises 12 residues. The V gene lost 5 bases and the J gene lost 8 bases, with 12 bases spanning the gap. The CDR3 bases are TGTGCCAGCAGTAGGGGATCGGCCGGCTACACCTTC. Protein product: CASSRGSAGYTF.

This chain joins TRBV30 and TRBJ2-3; 9 positions match TRBD1. Trimming removed 5 bases from V and 1 base from J; junction bases left unmatched: 4. Looked up from germline, CDR1 is GTSNPN and CDR2 is SVGIG (reference sequence). The CDR3 extends over 14 amino acids. The CDR3 is CAWGQGSGTDTQYF. In DNA, the CDR3 is TGTGCCTGGGGACAGGGGAGCGGCACAGATACGCAGTATTTT.

The J gene is TRBJ2-5, the V gene TRBV7-9; a possible D gene is TRBD2 (6 bases). From germline, CDR1 is SEHNR and CDR2 FQNEAQ (reference sequence). Trimming cost V 5 bases and J 9 bases, with 25 bases left between them. The CDR3 contains 16 residues. The DNA of the CDR3 is TGTGCCAGCAGCCCCAGACTAGACTCCCCTCAAGAAGCCCAGTACTTC. Translation: CASSPRLDSPQEAQYF.

Notes on this clone: The CDR3 does not end in the conserved phenylalanine or tryptophan, so this is likely a read error. No DNA is shown, since the ends of the CDR3 on it are uncertain; the CDR3 is the one TCRdb lists. The chain employs TRBV18 and TRBJ1-4. The CDR3 length is 8 residues, termini included. Per the germline V gene, CDR1 is KGHSH and CDR2 is LQKENI. The CDR3 reads CASSQSKS.

The CDR3 DNA follows: TGTGCCAGCAGCCTAGGGGCAGGTGAAGCCCAAGAGACCCAGTACTTC. Its translation: CASSLGAGEAQETQYF. The chain links TRBV5-8 to TRBJ2-5; TRBD1 might be the D (5 bases). The V end lost 4 bases, the J end lost 1 base, and 17 bases lay between the germline ends. Germline values: CDR1 SGHTS, CDR2 YDEGEE. The CDR3 totals 16 residues.

The V gene is TRBV7-9, the J gene TRBJ2-3; D may be TRBD2 (5 bases). This CDR3 contains 15 residues. Per the germline V gene, CDR1 is SEHNR and CDR2 is FQNEAQ (reference sequence). V lost 1 base, J lost 4 bases, and 12 bases lay in between. The CDR3 reads CASSLGSSPADTQYF. CDR3 sequence (DNA): TGTGCCAGCAGCTTAGGTTCTAGCCCAGCAGATACGCAGTATTTT. Full variable domain (remainder filled in from reference TRBV7-9 and TRBJ2-3): DTGVSQNPRHKITKRGQNVTFRCDPISEHNRLYWYRQTLGQGPEFLTYFQNEAQLEKSRLLSDRFSAERPKGSFSTLEIQRTEQGDSAMYLCASSLGSSPADTQYFGPGTRLTVL.

This clone was seen only a few times. V usage is TRBV7-9 and J usage is TRBJ1-3; no definite D call. V lost 1 base to trimming and J lost 0 bases, with 7 bases between them. Germline lookup yields CDR1 SEHNR and CDR2 FQNEAQ (reference sequence). The CDR3 covers 15 residues. For the CDR3, the DNA is TGTGCCAGCAGCTTAGACGGGTACTCTGGAAACACCATATATTTT. It yields the protein CASSLDGYSGNTIYF. Drawing the rest from reference TRBV7-9 and TRBJ1-3, the complete variable domain is DTGVSQNPRHKITKRGQNVTFRCDPISEHNRLYWYRQTLGQGPEFLTYFQNEAQLEKSRLLSDRFSAERPKGSFSTLEIQRTEQGDSAMYLCASSLDGYSGNTIYFGEGSWLTVV.

The chain uses TRBV30 and TRBJ2-7, with D tentatively TRBD2 (5 bases). V shed 6 bases and J shed 4 bases, with 13 bases lying between them. CDR3 length: 12 amino acids. Germline CDR1 and CDR2: GTSNPN and SVGIG (reference sequence). The CDR3 protein is CACRGIDYEQYF. In nucleotides, the CDR3 is TGTGCCTGTCGGGGAATTGATTACGAGCAGTACTTC.

The chain joins TRBV7-2 to TRBJ2-4; a possible D gene is TRBD1 (7 bases). The CDR3 is made up of 18 amino acids. The germline V and J ends were trimmed by 0 bases and 1 base, with 16 bases remaining between them. Germline assignment: CDR1 SGHTA and CDR2 FQGNSA. Here the CDR3 DNA reads TGTGCCAGCAGCTTAGCTTTTGCAGGGGGGTTTGCCAAAAACATTCAGTACTTC. Translating gives CASSLAFAGGFAKNIQYF.

This sequence joins TRBV2 and TRBJ2-7, with D perhaps matching TRBD1 (6 bases). There are 14 residues in the CDR3. V was trimmed by 5 bases and J by 0 bases, leaving 11 bases between them. Germline V CDR1 and CDR2: SNHLY, FYNNEI. CDR3 amino acids: CASSKGTFSYEQYF. CDR3 coding DNA: TGTGCCAGCAGTAAAGGGACATTCTCCTACGAGCAGTACTTC.

The chain joins TRBV6-6 to TRBJ2-2; weak D call: TRBD2 (5 bases). The CDR3 is made up of 12 amino acids. Per the germline V gene, CDR1 is MNHNY and CDR2 is SVGAGI (reference sequence). V shed 7 bases and J shed 5 bases, with 8 bases lying between them. In DNA form, the CDR3 reads TGTGCCAGCACCCGGGGTACCGGGGAGCTGTTTTTT. Translated: CASTRGTGELFF.

J is TRBJ1-1 and V is TRBV19; D unclear. Trimming removed 7 bases from V and 3 bases from J, with 21 bases in between. The CDR3 loop spans 16 amino acids. Germline-derived CDR1 and CDR2 are LNHDA and SQIVND (reference sequence). CDR3 DNA: TGTGCCAGTATATCGACCTACCTCGCGGTGGACACTGAAGCTTTCTTT. Translated: CASISTYLAVDTEAFF.

The chain couples TRBV6-1 to TRBJ1-3, with D possibly matching TRBD1 (5 bases). Germline V gives CDR1 MNHNS, CDR2 SASEGT. This CDR3 comprises 15 residues. Trimming took 5 bases from V and 2 from J, leaving 13 bases between them. The DNA of the CDR3 is TGTGCCAGCAGTAGGGGTTTTGACCCTGGAAACACCATATATTTT. It is translated as CASSRGFDPGNTIYF.

The V call is TRBV2, the J call TRBJ1-1; no definite D call. The CDR3 is 13 amino acids. Looked up from germline, CDR1 is SNHLY and CDR2 is FYNNEI. Trimming removed 2 bases from V and 3 bases from J, with 7 bases in between. CDR3 coding DNA: TGTGCCAGCAGTGAAATCCCTGACACTGAAGCTTTCTTT. Protein sequence: CASSEIPDTEAFF. Full variable domain (missing parts from reference TRBV2 and TRBJ1-1): EPEVTQTPSHQVTQMGQEVILRCVPISNHLYFYWYRQILGQKVEFLVSFYNNEISEKSEIFDDQFSVERPDGSNFTLKIRSTKLEDSAMYFCASSEIPDTEAFFGQGTRLTVV.

In this sample, this clone turned up a few times. J is TRBJ2-5 and V is TRBV5-1, with 7 positions matching TRBD2. CDR1 is SGHRS and CDR2 is YFSETQ in the germline V gene. This CDR3 has 14 amino acids. The J segment lost 3 bases and the V segment lost 4 bases, leaving 6 bases of the junction unmatched. CDR3 DNA: TGCGCCAGCAGCAGGTGGGGGGGAGAAGAGACCCAGTACTTC. This gives the protein CASSRWGGEETQYF. Together with reference TRBV5-1 and TRBJ2-5, the CDR3 gives the full variable domain: KAGVTQTPRYLIKTRGQQVTLSCSPISGHRSVSWYQQTPGQGLQFLFEYFSETQRNKGNFPGRFSGRQFSNSRSEMNVSTLELGDSALYLCASSRWGGEETQYFGPGTRLLVL.

A single count supports this clone. This chain uses TRBV18 with TRBJ2-2, with 7 bases matching TRBD1. The CDR3 totals 18 residues. Germline V gene sequence: CDR1 KGHSH, CDR2 LQKENI. V dropped 6 bases and J dropped 0; count of bases not matched to a gene: 13. As DNA, the CDR3 is TGTGCCAGCTCCCCCCTTCCGGGACAGAAAACGAACACCGGGGAGCTGTTTTTT. The encoded protein is CASSPLPGQKTNTGELFF.

The chain couples TRBV5-1 to TRBJ2-1; tentatively, D is TRBD2 (7 bases). The germline V gene encodes CDR1 SGHRS and CDR2 YFSETQ. There are 16 residues in the CDR3. Trimming took 2 bases from V and 10 from J, leaving 22 bases between them. CDR3 in DNA: TGCGCCAGCAGCTTAAATGTGGCGGGGGCCGCTGAGGAGCAGTTCTTC. This translates into CASSLNVAGAAEEQFF.

The chain carries TRBV27 and TRBJ2-5, with D maybe TRBD2 (6 bases). Per germline, CDR1 MNHEY and CDR2 SMNVEV (reference sequence). The V and J ends lost 5 bases and 2 bases respectively, with 15 bases between them. CDR3 length equals 15 residues. The CDR3 coding sequence is TGTGCCAGCAGTCACCCCCATGGGGGGCAAGAGACCCAGTACTTC. Translating it yields CASSHPHGGQETQYF.

The gene calls are TRBV4-1 and TRBJ1-2, with 7 bases identical to TRBD1. Trimming cost V 3 bases and J 4 bases; bases outside gene matches: 11. Germline V lookup: CDR1 MGHRA, CDR2 YSYEKL. This CDR3 has 16 residues. The CDR3 reads CASSHVTGLSGYGYTF. DNA for the CDR3: TGCGCCAGCAGCCATGTGACAGGGTTGTCCGGCTATGGCTACACCTTC.

The chain is built from TRBV5-1 and TRBJ2-7, with 9 nucleotides matching TRBD1. The trim removed 4 bases at V and 2 bases at J, leaving 4 bases unmatched. This CDR3 spans 14 amino acids. Germline V lookup: CDR1 SGHRS, CDR2 YFSETQ. The CDR3 region is CASSQRQGAYEQYF. The DNA for the CDR3 is TGCGCCAGCAGCCAACGACAGGGGGCCTACGAGCAGTACTTC.